This TCR beta chain was sequenced for a study of cytomegalovirus exposure and HLA in healthy donors. Across the whole study: Roughly 89 million unique TCR sequences came from HLA-typed donors in an early release.

Regarding this clone: What it binds is unknown. One junction end does not reproduce the germline sequence, and a read error may be involved.

PCR employed 60 Vbeta and 13 Jbeta primers. Data came from immunoSEQ multiplex PCR; TCRdb stores just in-frame clones and leaves some out. Among about 120,000 clones listed, 70% to 80% were seen once. Germline lookup yields CDR1 SGHRS and CDR2 YFSETQ. CDR3 length: 16 residues. Notes on the study in general: Cytomegalovirus association was listed for under 200 TCR beta chains.

The receptor's source is a woman in her thirties or forties in good health and CMV-seropositive. This chain connects TRBV5-1 to TRBJ2-7, with 11 bases fitting TRBD2. The sequencing input was PBMCs. CDR3 bases: TGCGCCAGCAGATTGGGGACTAGCGGCTACCTGAACGAGCAGTACTTC. This encodes CASRLGTSGYLNEQYF.